The source of this TCR beta chain is a study of blood T cell repertoires in COVID-19. In the study overall: The study drew acute and convalescent COVID-19 samples from the United States, Italy and Spain. In each case, the material was cDNA or gDNA derived from T cells, B-cell-depleted T cells, or PBMCs.

How the authors handled the data: How many nucleated cells were present was estimated from reference gene primer amplification. Sequencing used immunoSEQ multiplex PCR; TCRdb keeps in-frame clones, though not all of them. D and trimming were read from the DNA, whereas the V and J calls and clone size are those reported in that table. The sample yields 180,000 or so clones, about 83% seen once. V dropped 0 bases and J dropped 2; count of bases not matched to a gene: 2. The CDR3 has 15 residues. In germline, CDR1 is MGHRA, CDR2 YSYEKL. Patients from Seattle were sampled longitudinally, starting during active infection.

The chain carries TRBV4-1 and TRBJ1-2; 8 positions agree with TRBD1. The receptor's source is a person aged 65-85 years with COVID-19, enrolled during active disease. What was sequenced was peripheral blood. The DNA of the CDR3 is TGCGCCAGCAGCCAAGATCGGGACAGGAACTATGGCTACACCTTC. Protein product: CASSQDRDRNYGYTF.